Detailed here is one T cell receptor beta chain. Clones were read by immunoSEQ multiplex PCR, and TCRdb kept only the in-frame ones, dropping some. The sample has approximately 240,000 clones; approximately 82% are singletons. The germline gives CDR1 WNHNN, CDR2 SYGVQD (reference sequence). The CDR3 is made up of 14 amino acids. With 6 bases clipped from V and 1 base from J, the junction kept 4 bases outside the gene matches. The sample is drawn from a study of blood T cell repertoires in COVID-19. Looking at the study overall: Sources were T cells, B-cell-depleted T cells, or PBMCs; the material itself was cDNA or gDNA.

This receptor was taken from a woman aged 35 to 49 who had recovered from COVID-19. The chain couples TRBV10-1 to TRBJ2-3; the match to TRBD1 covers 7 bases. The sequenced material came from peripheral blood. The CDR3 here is CASRHGTGTDTQYF. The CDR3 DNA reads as TGCGCCAGCAGACATGGGACAGGCACAGATACGCAGTATTTT.